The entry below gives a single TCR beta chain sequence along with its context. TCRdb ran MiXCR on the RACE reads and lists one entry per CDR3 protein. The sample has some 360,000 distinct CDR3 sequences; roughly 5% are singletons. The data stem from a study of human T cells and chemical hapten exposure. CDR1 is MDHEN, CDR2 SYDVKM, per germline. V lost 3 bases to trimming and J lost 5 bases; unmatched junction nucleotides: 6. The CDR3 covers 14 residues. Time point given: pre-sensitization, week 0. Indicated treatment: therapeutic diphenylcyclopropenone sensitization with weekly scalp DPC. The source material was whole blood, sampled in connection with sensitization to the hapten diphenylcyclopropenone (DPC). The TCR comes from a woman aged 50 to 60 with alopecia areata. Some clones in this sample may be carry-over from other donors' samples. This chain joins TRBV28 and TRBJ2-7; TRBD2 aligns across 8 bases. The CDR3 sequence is CASSFSGRVDEQYF. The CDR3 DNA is TGTGCCAGCAGTTTTTCCGGGAGGGTCGACGAGCAGTACTTC.